The entry that follows covers one T cell receptor beta chain sequence. Its antigen remains undetermined. No quality values exist for individual bases; no much larger clone is one base distant. The collaborating institutions used their own protocols to collect whole blood in K2EDTA tubes. For TCRbeta analysis, collaborator samples were shipped as frozen whole blood, as isolated PBMCs, or as DNA extracted from either sample type. These data originate in a study of blood T cell repertoires in COVID-19 (TCRdb year 2020). The study in broad terms: Samples from collaborators originated in the United States, Italy and Spain and spanned both the acute and convalescent phases of COVID-19. The material from the prospective study consisted of cDNA or gDNA derived from T cells, B-cell-depleted T cells, or PBMCs. Deeply sampled blood TCRbeta repertoires from subjects exposed to, actively infected with, or recovered from COVID-19 were included in the dataset. The repertoires were made available in a free public database intended to serve as a resource for research on the immune response to SARS-CoV-2. Samples were obtained from the ongoing ImmuneRACE study (first 160 participants) and from roughly 1,300 subjects provided by 6 global collaborators. Sample metadata almost always included a de-identified subject ID, COVID-19 status, age in years and sex. Where available, HLA class I and class II types were taken from metadata supplied by the sample provider and were not determined by assay-based typing. Study-wide conclusions, independent of this receptor: Clinical and demographic metadata were provided uncurated, with the amount varying by source and participant.

The CDR3 numbers 17 residues from cysteine through phenylalanine. Only CDR3 DNA remains: 51 bases, in frame from the first base. Trimming removed 7 bases from V and 4 bases from J; the gene matches leave 10 bases unexplained. The germline V gene encodes CDR1 MDHEN and CDR2 SYDVKM. The immunoSEQ Assay, a bias-controlled multiplex PCR, was used to amplify TCRbeta CDR3 regions from genomic DNA. Per the source publication's procedure: The number of nucleated cells in each sample was estimated by amplification of reference gene primers within the assay. Sequence reads were collapsed and filtered to measure the absolute abundance of every unique TCRbeta CDR3 rearrangement. For each sample, productive Simpson clonality was calculated by taking the square root of Simpson's diversity index across productive rearrangements. TCRdb's version of the immuneACCESS table is confined to in-frame rearrangements and falls short of the full clone set. An unresolved V gene accounts for under half of the shortfall where checked; the remainder is of unknown origin. For V, J and clone size, that table is used; D and trimming come from the DNA. A total of 200,000 or so clones appear in this sample, about 79% of them only once. About 12% of the sample goes to the ten largest clones.

The sequence is built from TRBV28 and TRBJ2-7, with TRBD2 matching 16 junction bases. The receptor comes from a human donor in a cohort sampled during active COVID-19. The specimen sequenced was peripheral blood. The encoded CDR3 is CASIPPGLAGGPYEQYF. The DNA sequence is given as TGTGCCAGCATCCCACCGGGACTAGCGGGAGGGCCGTACGAGCAGTACTTC.